The clone carrying this T cell receptor beta chain turned up a few times. Its matching antigen is unknown. This sample is part of a study of beta chain features in type 1 diabetes. At the level of the study: The study found patients and healthy donors alike in age, gender and cell yields. Overall study results and limits: Sequencing of cDNA might inflate the share of cells that strongly express TCR.

Germline-derived CDR1 and CDR2 are MGHDK and SYGVNS. V lost 1 base to trimming and J lost 11 bases; unmatched junction nucleotides: 8. The CDR3 consists of 15 residues. As every portion of the isolated RNA was reverse transcribed, the sequencing read expressed TCRB transcripts. The protocol was immunoSEQ multiplex PCR, while the TCRdb copy is restricted to in-frame clones and leaves out a portion. The sample has roughly 400,000 clones, approximately 13% seen once; the top ten hold around 0.035%. One heparinised draw, averaging approximately 120 mL, was taken per donor. The specimen sequenced was naive CD4+ T cells from blood. This receptor was obtained from a man younger than 40 in good health. The V and J genes are TRBV25-1 and TRBJ2-1, with 10 bases matching TRBD2. The CDR3 is CASSEFPTSGPQQFF. The CDR3 DNA follows: TGTGCCAGCAGTGAATTTCCGACTAGCGGGCCCCAGCAGTTCTTC.